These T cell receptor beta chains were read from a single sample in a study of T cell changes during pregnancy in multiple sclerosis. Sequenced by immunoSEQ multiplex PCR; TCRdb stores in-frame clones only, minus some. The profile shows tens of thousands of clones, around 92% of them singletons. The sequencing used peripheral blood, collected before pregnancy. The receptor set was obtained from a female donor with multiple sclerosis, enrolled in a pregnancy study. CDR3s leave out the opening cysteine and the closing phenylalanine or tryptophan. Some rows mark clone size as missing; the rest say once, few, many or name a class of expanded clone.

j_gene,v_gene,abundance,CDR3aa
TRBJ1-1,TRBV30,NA,AWGTAREAF
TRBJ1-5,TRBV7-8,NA,ASSLVSFGNQPQH
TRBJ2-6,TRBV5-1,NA,ASSYFSGLADSGANVLT
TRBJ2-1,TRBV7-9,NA,ASRNRGDEQF
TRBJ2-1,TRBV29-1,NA,SARDRGTYNEQF
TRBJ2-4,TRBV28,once,ASSQARNIQY
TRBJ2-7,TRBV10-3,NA,AIGRTSPSYEQY
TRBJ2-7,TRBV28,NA,ASSLDSYEQY
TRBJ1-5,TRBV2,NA,ASRGGINQPQH
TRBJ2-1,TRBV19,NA,ASSKTSGSFDEQF
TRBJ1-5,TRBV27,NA,ASSSRGRSNQPQH
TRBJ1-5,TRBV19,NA,ASGGGRGQPQH
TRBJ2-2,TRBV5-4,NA,ASSRGLAGGGELF
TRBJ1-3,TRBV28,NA,ASSFSSNSGNTIY
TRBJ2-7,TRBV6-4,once,ASSDRGQTSSYEQY
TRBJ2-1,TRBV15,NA,ATSRSGTGNNEQF
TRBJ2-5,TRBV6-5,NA,ASSYWEGGRETQY
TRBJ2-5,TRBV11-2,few,ASSFKETQY
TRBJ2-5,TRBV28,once,ASSLYRDSGTQY
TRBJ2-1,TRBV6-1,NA,ASSPGGNNEQF
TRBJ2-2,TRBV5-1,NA,ASSSRLAGQGGELF
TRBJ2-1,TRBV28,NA,ASSEGLVHYNEQF
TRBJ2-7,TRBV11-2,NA,ASSAGQGVWYEQY
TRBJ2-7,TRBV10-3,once,AISESDYPGTATYEQY
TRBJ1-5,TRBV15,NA,ATTLNAGFEPQH
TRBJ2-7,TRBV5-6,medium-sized,ASSLGTYEQY
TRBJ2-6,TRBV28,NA,ASSQGGVSSGANVLT
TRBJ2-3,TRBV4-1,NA,ASSLGWRESTDTQY
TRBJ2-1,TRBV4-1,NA,ASSQRTSGAYNEQF
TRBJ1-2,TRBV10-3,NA,AISESAGTGVSDGYT
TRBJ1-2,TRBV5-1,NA,ASSGGIDGRSNYGYT
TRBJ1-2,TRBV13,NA,ASSPKAGWAYGYT
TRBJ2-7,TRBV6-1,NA,ASSGRGGLSGSIHEQY
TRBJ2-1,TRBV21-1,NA,ASSKAGGSSYNEQF
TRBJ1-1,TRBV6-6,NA,ASSYGGGLNTEAF